A selection of T cell receptor beta chains follows, all from one sample in a study of blood T cell repertoires in COVID-19. Measured with immunoSEQ multiplex PCR; TCRdb has only the in-frame clones, and not every one. The sample records 96,000 or so clones, about 90% being singletons. Material for sequencing was peripheral blood. These receptors came from a human donor with COVID-19, enrolled during active disease. The donor label of this sample is uncertain. The CDR3 runs from the conserved cysteine through the conserved F or W. The D gene is left open where the match is weak. Rows give clone size only sometimes, using once, few, many, or a class for an expanded clone.

clone size	V gene	J gene	D gene	CDR3 DNA	CDR3 protein
few	TRBV18	TRBJ2-2	.	TGTGCCAGCTCACCAGGGGGGACAGTTAACACCGGGGAGCTGTTTTTT	CASSPGGTVNTGELFF
.	TRBV2	TRBJ1-4	.	TGTGCCGGCGCGGCAGGGGATGGCGAAAAACTGTTTTTT	CAGAAGDGEKLFF
.	TRBV2	TRBJ2-5	.	TGTGCCAGCAGTGAAAGCGGGCTCACCCAGTACTTC	CASSESGLTQYF
.	TRBV6-5	TRBJ2-1	TRBD2	TGTGCCAGCAGTCCGAGGCTTAGTAGCGGGGGTGAGCAGTTCTTC	CASSPRLSSGGEQFF
.	TRBV13	TRBJ2-2	.	TGTGCCAGCAGCTCCGGGACACACACCGGGGAGCTGTTTTTT	CASSSGTHTGELFF
once	TRBV15	TRBJ2-1	TRBD2	TGTGCCACCAGCAGAGATTCGGGCGGGAGCTACAATGAGCAGTTCTTC	CATSRDSGGSYNEQFF
once	TRBV28	TRBJ2-1	.	TGTGCCAGCAGTTTCTATCGGAGCTACAATGAGCAGTTCTTC	CASSFYRSYNEQFF
.	TRBV3-1/TRBV3-2	TRBJ2-7	.	TGTGCCAGCAGCCAAGAAGGTCGGGGGTACGAGCAGTACTTC	CASSQEGRGYEQYF
.	TRBV25-1	TRBJ1-1	.	TGTGCCAGCAGTGAATTTTGGGCAGCCCCTCTCAACACTGAAGCTTTCTTT	CASSEFWAAPLNTEAFF
many	TRBV5-1	TRBJ1-2	TRBD1	TGCGCCAGCAGCCAGTCGACAGGGGACTATGGCTACACCTTC	CASSQSTGDYGYTF
once	TRBV19	TRBJ1-5	.	TGTGCCAGTAGTCATCCGGGAGCCTATCAGCCCCAGCATTTT	CASSHPGAYQPQHF
.	TRBV5-1	TRBJ2-3	TRBD2	TGCGCCAGCAGCTTGGGTACTAGCGGGGTTAGCACAGATACGCAGTATTTT	CASSLGTSGVSTDTQYF
.	TRBV24-1	TRBJ2-5	TRBD2	TGTGCCACCAGTGATCAAGCGGGGGGCGGGGAGACCCAGTACTTC	CATSDQAGGGETQYF
.	TRBV13	TRBJ1-2	.	TGTGCCAGCAGTCGCGGCCTCCGAGGCTACACCTTC	CASSRGLRGYTF
.	TRBV11-2	TRBJ2-1	TRBD2	TGTGCCAGCAGCTCATCCGGGACTAGCAGACCCAATGAGCAGTTCTTC	CASSSSGTSRPNEQFF
once	TRBV7-3	TRBJ2-6	.	TGTGCCAGCAGCTATACAGGGTTCCCCTCTGGGGCCAACGTCCTGACTTTC	CASSYTGFPSGANVLTF
.	TRBV10-2	TRBJ2-1	.	TGCGCCAGCAGTGAGAACGAGAAATACAATGAGCAGTTCTTC	CASSENEKYNEQFF
.	TRBV2	TRBJ2-5	.	TGTGCCAGCAGTGAAGACACAAAAGAGACCCAGTACTTC	CASSEDTKETQYF
.	TRBV14	TRBJ2-5	TRBD2	TGTGCCAGCAGCCTGGGGAGGGTAGAGACCCAGTACTTC	CASSLGRVETQYF
.	TRBV10-3	TRBJ2-7	.	TGTGCCATCAGTGTCTCACTTCTATACGAGCAGTACTTC	CAISVSLLYEQYF
.	TRBV5-6	TRBJ1-4	.	TGTGCCAGCAGCCGTCCAGGGTGGGCTAATGAAAAACTGTTTTTT	CASSRPGWANEKLFF
.	TRBV3-1/TRBV3-2	TRBJ2-7	.	TGTGCCAGCAGCCAAGGGTCCGCGGGGGACACCCCGGTGCAGTACTTC	CASSQGSAGDTPVQYF
.	TRBV19	TRBJ2-3	.	TGTGCCAGTAGTATAGATCTGGCACAGGGTAAGGCAGATACGCAGTATTTT	CASSIDLAQGKADTQYF
.	TRBV19	TRBJ2-5	TRBD2	TGTGCCAGTAGGGCGGGGGGGCTTCTGGAGACCCAGTACTTC	CASRAGGLLETQYF